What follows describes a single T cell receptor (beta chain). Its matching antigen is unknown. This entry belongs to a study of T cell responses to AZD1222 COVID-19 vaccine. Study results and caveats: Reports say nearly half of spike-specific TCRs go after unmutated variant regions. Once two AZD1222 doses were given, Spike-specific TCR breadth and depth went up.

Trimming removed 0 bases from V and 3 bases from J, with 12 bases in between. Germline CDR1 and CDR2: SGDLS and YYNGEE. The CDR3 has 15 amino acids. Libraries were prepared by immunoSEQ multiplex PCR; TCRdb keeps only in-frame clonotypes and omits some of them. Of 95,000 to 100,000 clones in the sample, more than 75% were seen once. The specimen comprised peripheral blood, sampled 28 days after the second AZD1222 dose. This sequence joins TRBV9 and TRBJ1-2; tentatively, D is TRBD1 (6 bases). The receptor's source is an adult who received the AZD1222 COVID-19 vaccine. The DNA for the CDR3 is TGTGCCAGCAGCGTAGGTCTCGGGGGCCACTATGGCTACACCTTC. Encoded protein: CASSVGLGGHYGYTF. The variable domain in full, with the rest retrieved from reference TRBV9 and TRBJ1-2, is DSGVTQTPKHLITATGQRVTLRCSPRSGDLSVYWYQQSLDQGLQFLIQYYNGEERAKGNILERFSAQQFPDLHSELNLSSLELGDSALYFCASSVGLGGHYGYTFGSGTRLTVV.